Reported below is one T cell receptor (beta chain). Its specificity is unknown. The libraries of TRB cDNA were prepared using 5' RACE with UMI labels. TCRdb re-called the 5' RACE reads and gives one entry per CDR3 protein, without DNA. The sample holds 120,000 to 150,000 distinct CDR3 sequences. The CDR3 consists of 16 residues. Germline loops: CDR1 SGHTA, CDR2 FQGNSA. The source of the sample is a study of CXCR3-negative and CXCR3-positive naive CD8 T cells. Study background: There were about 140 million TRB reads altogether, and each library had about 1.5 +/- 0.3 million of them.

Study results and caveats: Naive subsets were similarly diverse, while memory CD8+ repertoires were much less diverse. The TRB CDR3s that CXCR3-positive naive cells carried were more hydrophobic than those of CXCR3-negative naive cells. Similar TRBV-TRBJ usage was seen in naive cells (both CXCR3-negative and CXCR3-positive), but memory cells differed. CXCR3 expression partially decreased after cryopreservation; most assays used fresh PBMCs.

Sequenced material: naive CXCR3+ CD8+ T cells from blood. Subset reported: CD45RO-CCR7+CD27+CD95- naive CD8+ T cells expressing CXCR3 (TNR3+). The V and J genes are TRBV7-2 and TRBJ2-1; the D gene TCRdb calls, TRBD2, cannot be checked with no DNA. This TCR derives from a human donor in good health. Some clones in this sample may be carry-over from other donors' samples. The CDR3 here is CASSLKRGGLFNEQFF.